The 24 T cell receptor beta chains given below trace back to one sample, sequenced in a study of blood T cell repertoires in COVID-19. The data were produced by immunoSEQ multiplex PCR, yet TCRdb's version contains in-frame clones alone and is incomplete. The sample contains 200,000 to 250,000 clones, roughly 84% of which appear only once. Sequencing input: PBMCs or T cells enriched from blood (not recorded which). Source of these receptors: a woman between 40 and 55 years old who had recovered from COVID-19.

The rearrangement joins TRBV7-9 to TRBJ2-1; 9 nucleotides agree with TRBD2. V gave up 4 bases and J gave up 9 bases; unmatched junction bases: 7. Germline lookup yields CDR1 SEHNR and CDR2 FQNEAQ (reference sequence). CDR3 size: 14 residues. This CDR3 reads CASSSQAGGREQFF. The CDR3 nucleotides are TGTGCCAGCAGCTCACAGGCGGGAGGGCGTGAGCAGTTCTTC.

This chain connects TRBV15 to TRBJ1-2, with 8 nucleotides matching TRBD1. CDR3 size: 15 residues. V was pared by 3 bases and J by 1 base, with 4 bases of the junction left unmatched. The germline gives CDR1 LNHNV, CDR2 YYDKDF (reference sequence). The CDR3 is CATSRGTGINYGYTF. The CDR3 DNA follows: TGTGCCACCAGCAGGGGGACAGGAATTAACTATGGCTACACCTTC.

The genes are TRBV5-1 and TRBJ2-1, with 11 positions matching TRBD2. From germline, CDR1 is SGHRS and CDR2 YFSETQ. The V segment lost 4 bases and the J segment 8 bases; nucleotides outside the gene matches: 11. This CDR3 has 16 residues. The CDR3 DNA sequence: TGCGCCAGCAGCCGCCTAACTAGCGGGAGTGGGGATGAGCAGTTCTTC. Translation gives CASSRLTSGSGDEQFF.

This clone has a single count. This rearrangement joins TRBV11-2 to TRBJ2-5; the D gene is possibly TRBD1 (5 bases). CDR1 is SGHAT, CDR2 FQNNGV, per germline. The germline V and J ends were trimmed by 4 bases and 5 bases, with 14 bases remaining between them. This CDR3 has 14 residues. The CDR3 DNA reads TGTGCCAGCAGCTCCCGGGTAGGGGTGGAGACCCAGTACTTC. Its translation is CASSSRVGVETQYF. Supplemented by reference TRBV11-2 and TRBJ2-5, the full variable domain reads EAGVAQSPRYKIIEKRQSVAFWCNPISGHATLYWYQQILGQGPKLLIQFQNNGVVDDSQLPKDRFSAERLKGVDSTLKIQPAKLEDSAVYLCASSSRVGVETQYFGPGTRLLVL.

The rearrangement joins TRBV30 to TRBJ2-7; D not certain. CDR3 size: 11 residues. Trimming cost V 2 bases and J 7 bases, with 9 bases left between them. The V gene's germline CDR1 is GTSNPN and CDR2 SVGIG (reference sequence). The CDR3 nucleotides are TGTGCCTGGAGTCAGTCGAAAGAGCAGTACTTC. This encodes CAWSQSKEQYF.

The chain is built from TRBV7-9 and TRBJ1-4; D is unclear. Germline loops: CDR1 SEHNR, CDR2 FQNEAQ (reference sequence). The germline V and J ends were trimmed by 1 base and 0 bases, with 9 bases remaining between them. The CDR3 contains 16 residues. The CDR3 region is CASSLGVSATNEKLFF. The CDR3 DNA reads TGTGCCAGCAGCTTAGGGGTCAGCGCAACTAATGAAAAACTGTTTTTT.

V usage is TRBV7-8 and J usage is TRBJ2-7; 7 bases map to TRBD1. V gave up 1 base and J gave up 5 bases; unmatched junction bases: 5. Germline values: CDR1 SGHVS, CDR2 FQNEAQ. The CDR3 length is 14 residues. This CDR3 is CASSLGQGSHEQYV. CDR3 nucleotide sequence: TGTGCCAGCAGCTTAGGACAGGGTTCTCACGAGCAGTACGTC.

This clone has more than one count but fewer than ten. The rearrangement joins TRBV4-1 to TRBJ2-1; 8 bases are shared with TRBD1. CDR3 size: 15 residues. V was pared by 5 bases and J by 4 bases, with 7 bases of the junction left unmatched. CDR1 MGHRA and CDR2 YSYEKL come from the germline V gene. CDR3 sequence reads: CASSWGTGFYNEQFF. DNA for the CDR3: TGCGCCAGCAGCTGGGGGACAGGATTTTACAATGAGCAGTTCTTC.

The chain uses TRBV11-3 and TRBJ2-7; maybe TRBD1 (6 bases). This CDR3 spans 12 amino acids. Trimming removed 5 bases at V and 4 bases at J, with 9 bases between. The V gene's germline CDR1 is SGHNT and CDR2 YENEEA. CDR3 nucleotide sequence: TGTGCCAGCAGCCAACAGGGATACGAGCAGTACGTC. Its protein product is CASSQQGYEQYV.

This clone has just a few counts. The gene calls are TRBV11-2 and TRBJ2-7, with D possibly matching TRBD2 (5 bases). The CDR3 totals 14 residues. The V gene lost 1 base and the J gene lost 3 bases, with 10 bases spanning the gap. CDR1 and CDR2 (germline): SGHAT, FQNNGV. The CDR3 loop is CASSLGLDFYEQYV. The CDR3 coding sequence is TGTGCCAGCAGCTTAGGCCTGGACTTCTACGAGCAGTACGTC.

The J gene is TRBJ1-1, the V gene TRBV7-2, with D uncertain. Germline values: CDR1 SGHTA, CDR2 FQGNSA. Trimming stripped 5 bases from V and 0 bases from J, with 7 bases between. The length of the CDR3 is 13 residues. The CDR3 DNA is TGTGCCAGCAGCCGGGAAATGAACACTGAAGCTTTCTTT. This translates into CASSREMNTEAFF.

The V and J genes are TRBV11-2 and TRBJ2-1; 7 nucleotides agree with TRBD2. Germline trimming cut 2 bases from V and 5 bases from J; bases unmatched to any gene: 3. The germline V gene encodes CDR1 SGHAT and CDR2 FQNNGV. This CDR3 is built from 14 residues. The CDR3 coding sequence is TGTGCCAGCAGCTTATGGGGGGGTGACAATGAGCAGTTCTTC. This gives the protein CASSLWGGDNEQFF.

The sample holds one count of this clone. J is TRBJ1-2 and V is TRBV18, with D possibly being TRBD1 (6 bases). The CDR3 is 13 amino acids. V lost 5 bases to trimming and J lost 2 bases, with 9 bases between them. The germline CDR1 and CDR2 sequences are KGHSH and LQKENI. CDR3 sequence: CASSSDRNYGYTF. The CDR3 coding sequence is TGTGCCAGCTCATCGGACAGAAACTATGGCTACACCTTC.

This chain uses TRBV27 with TRBJ1-6; D uncertain. This CDR3 is 15 amino acids long. CDR1 and CDR2 from the germline V gene are MNHEY and SMNVEV (reference sequence). V was shortened by 1 base and J by 10 bases, with 14 bases between the two germline ends. The CDR3 DNA is TGTGCCAGCAGTTTATATTCGGGAAACGAATCACCCCTCCACTTT. Its translation is CASSLYSGNESPLHF.

On this clone: The same CDR3 is also encoded by other DNA sequences in this sample. This chain joins TRBV6-5 and TRBJ1-6; TRBD1 matches at 7 bases. CDR1 and CDR2 (germline): MNHEY, SVGAGI. There are 14 residues in the CDR3. V lost 1 base to trimming and J lost 8 bases; unmatched junction nucleotides: 2. CDR3 coding DNA: TGTGCCAGCAGTTACTTAACAGGGGATTCACCCCTCCACTTT. This translates into CASSYLTGDSPLHF.

The V call is TRBV15, the J call TRBJ1-2; 7 nucleotides align to TRBD1. The CDR3 is 12 amino acids. Germline V lookup: CDR1 LNHNV, CDR2 YYDKDF (reference sequence). V trimming: 10 bases; J trimming: 4 bases; junction bases outside the gene matches: 6. The CDR3 sequence is CAISQGSYGYTF. CDR3 DNA: TGTGCCATATCACAGGGGTCCTATGGCTACACCTTC.

The gene calls are TRBV6-5 and TRBJ1-2; tentatively, D is TRBD1 (5 bases). This CDR3 contains 15 residues. Germline lookup yields CDR1 MNHEY and CDR2 SVGAGI. Trimming removed 0 bases at V and 3 bases at J, with 11 bases between. The CDR3 DNA is TGTGCCAGCAGTTACTCTCCGGGGGATTACTATGGCTACACCTTC. Its translation is CASSYSPGDYYGYTF.

The chain is built from TRBV9 and TRBJ2-5; maybe TRBD2 (5 bases). Trimming took off 4 bases at V and 2 bases at J, with 15 bases between the two ends. The CDR3 loop spans 15 amino acids. Per the germline V gene, CDR1 is SGDLS and CDR2 is YYNGEE. The DNA of the CDR3 is TGTGCCAGCAGCCTTCTGGGTAGCGATCAAGAGACCCAGTACTTC. It translates to CASSLLGSDQETQYF.

The chain employs TRBV7-9 and TRBJ2-7; TRBD1 matches at 7 bases. There are 15 residues in the CDR3. The V segment lost 5 bases and the J segment 6 bases; nucleotides outside the gene matches: 13. Germline CDR1 and CDR2: SEHNR and FQNEAQ (reference sequence). The DNA of the CDR3 is TGTGCCAGCAGCCTCCTGGGCAGGGGGTATGGCGAGCAGTACTTC. Translated: CASSLLGRGYGEQYF.

This rearrangement joins TRBV3-1 (or the pseudogene TRBV3-2) to TRBJ1-6; D is uncertain. CDR1 and CDR2 from the germline V gene are LGHDT and YNNKEL (reference sequence). Deletions cut 0 bases from V and 10 bases from J, with 13 bases between. CDR3 length: 15 residues. This CDR3 reads CASSQEAGAGSPLHF. The DNA for the CDR3 is TGTGCCAGCAGCCAAGAAGCAGGTGCGGGCTCACCCCTCCACTTT.

The chain carries TRBV20-1 and TRBJ2-7; D not resolved. The CDR3 is 11 amino acids. The V and J ends lost 3 bases and 3 bases respectively, with 6 bases between them. The V gene's germline CDR1 is DFQATT and CDR2 SNEGSKA (reference sequence). CDR3 nucleotides: TGCAGTGCTAGGGGCCACTACGAGCAGTACTTC. Protein product: CSARGHYEQYF.

The J gene is TRBJ1-1, the V gene TRBV19; a possible D gene is TRBD1 (6 bases). The ends were cut back, 5 bases at V and 1 base at J, with 14 bases in the middle. The CDR3 has 15 residues. Germline V gene data show CDR1 as LNHDA and CDR2 as SQIVND (reference sequence). DNA for the CDR3: TGTGCCAGTAGTCTTCGGACAGCACCGAACACTGAAGCTTTCTTT. This codes for CASSLRTAPNTEAFF.

V is TRBV6-6 and J is TRBJ1-5; the match to TRBD1 covers 12 bases. The germline CDR1 and CDR2 sequences are MNHNY and SVGAGI (reference sequence). CDR3 size: 18 residues. Unmatched junction bases numbered 9, after V lost 5 bases and J lost 1 base. The CDR3, as DNA: TGTGCCAGCAGTCGGCAAGGGACAGGGGGCTCGAGCAATCAGCCCCAGCATTTT. It encodes CASSRQGTGGSSNQPQHF.

The J gene is TRBJ2-7, the V gene TRBV7-2, with 11 bases that match TRBD2. The CDR3 is made up of 15 amino acids. Germline V gene data show CDR1 as SGHTA and CDR2 as FQGNSA. The trim removed 1 base at V and 3 bases at J, leaving 2 bases unmatched. The CDR3 DNA is TGTGCCAGCAGCTTAGTCGGGACTAGCGGCTACGAGCAGTACTTC. It yields the protein CASSLVGTSGYEQYF. The variable domain in full, with the rest retrieved from reference TRBV7-2 and TRBJ2-7, is GAGVSQSPSNKVTEKGKDVELRCDPISGHTALYWYRQSLGQGLEFLIYFQGNSAPDKSGLPSDRFSAERTGGSVSTLTIQRTQQEDSAVYLCASSLVGTSGYEQYFGPGTRLTVT.